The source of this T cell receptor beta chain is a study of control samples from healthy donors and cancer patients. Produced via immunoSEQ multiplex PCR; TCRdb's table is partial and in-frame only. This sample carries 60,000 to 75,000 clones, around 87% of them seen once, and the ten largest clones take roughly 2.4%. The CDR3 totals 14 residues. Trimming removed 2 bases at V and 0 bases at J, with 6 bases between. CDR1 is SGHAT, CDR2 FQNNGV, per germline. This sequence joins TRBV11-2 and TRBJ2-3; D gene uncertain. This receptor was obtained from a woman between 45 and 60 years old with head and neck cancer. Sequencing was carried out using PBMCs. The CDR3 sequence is CASSLFLSTDTQYF. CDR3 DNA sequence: TGTGCCAGCAGCTTATTCCTCAGCACAGATACGCAGTATTTT.